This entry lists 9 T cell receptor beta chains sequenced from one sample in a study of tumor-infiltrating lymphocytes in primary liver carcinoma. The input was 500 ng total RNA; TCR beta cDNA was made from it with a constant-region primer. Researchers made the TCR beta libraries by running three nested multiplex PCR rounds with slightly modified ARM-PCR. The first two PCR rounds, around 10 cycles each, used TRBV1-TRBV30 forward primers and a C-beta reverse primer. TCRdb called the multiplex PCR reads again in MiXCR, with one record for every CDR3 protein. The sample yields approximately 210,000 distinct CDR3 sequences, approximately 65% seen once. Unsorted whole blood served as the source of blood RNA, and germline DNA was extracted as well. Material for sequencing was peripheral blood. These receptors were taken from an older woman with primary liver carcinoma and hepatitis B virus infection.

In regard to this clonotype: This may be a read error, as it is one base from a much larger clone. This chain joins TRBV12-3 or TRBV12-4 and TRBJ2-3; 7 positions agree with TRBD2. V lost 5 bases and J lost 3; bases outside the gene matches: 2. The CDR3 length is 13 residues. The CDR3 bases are TGTGCCAGCAGTGGACTAGTGACAGATACGCAGTATTTT. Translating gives CASSGLVTDTQYF.

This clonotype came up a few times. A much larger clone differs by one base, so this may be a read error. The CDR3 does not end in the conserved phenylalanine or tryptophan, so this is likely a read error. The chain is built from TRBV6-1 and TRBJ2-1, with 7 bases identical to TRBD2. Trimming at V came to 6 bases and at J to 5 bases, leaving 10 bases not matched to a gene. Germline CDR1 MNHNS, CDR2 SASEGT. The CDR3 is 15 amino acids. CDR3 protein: CASRGEAGVNNEQFL. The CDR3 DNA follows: TGTGCCAGCAGGGGCGAGGCGGGAGTGAACAATGAGCAGTTCCTC.

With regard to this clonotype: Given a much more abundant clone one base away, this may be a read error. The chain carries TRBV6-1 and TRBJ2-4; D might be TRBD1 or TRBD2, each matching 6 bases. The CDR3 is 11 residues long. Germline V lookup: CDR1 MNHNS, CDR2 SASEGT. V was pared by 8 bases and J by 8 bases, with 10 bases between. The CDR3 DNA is TGTGCCAGCCACAGGGAGGACATTCAGTACTTC. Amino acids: CASHREDIQYF.

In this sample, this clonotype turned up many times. The CDR3 region has the DNA TGTGCCAGCAGCACTCTGGTCTCGTCCGGCTCGGGACTCCGCTACGAGCAGTACTTC. It codes for CASSTLVSSGSGLRYEQYF. This rearrangement joins TRBV5-6 to TRBJ2-7; tentative D call: TRBD2 (6 bases). Germline V CDR1 and CDR2: SGHDT, YYEEEE. The ends were cut back, 4 bases at V and 3 bases at J, with 29 bases in the middle. This CDR3 comprises 19 residues.

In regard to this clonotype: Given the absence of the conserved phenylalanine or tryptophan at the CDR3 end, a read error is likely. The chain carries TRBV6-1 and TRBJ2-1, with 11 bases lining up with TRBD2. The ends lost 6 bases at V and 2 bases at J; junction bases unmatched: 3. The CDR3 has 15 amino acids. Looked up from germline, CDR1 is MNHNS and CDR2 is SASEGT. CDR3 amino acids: CASRVTSGAYNEQFL. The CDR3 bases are TGTGCCAGCAGGGTGACTAGCGGGGCCTACAATGAGCAGTTCTTA.

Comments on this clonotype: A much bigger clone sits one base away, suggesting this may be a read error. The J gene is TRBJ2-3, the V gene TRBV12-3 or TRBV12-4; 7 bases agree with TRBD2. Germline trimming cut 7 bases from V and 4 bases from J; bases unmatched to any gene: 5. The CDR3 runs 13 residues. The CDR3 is CASTPGLADTQYF. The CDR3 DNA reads TGTGCCAGCACCCCCGGACTAGCAGATACGCAGTATTTT.

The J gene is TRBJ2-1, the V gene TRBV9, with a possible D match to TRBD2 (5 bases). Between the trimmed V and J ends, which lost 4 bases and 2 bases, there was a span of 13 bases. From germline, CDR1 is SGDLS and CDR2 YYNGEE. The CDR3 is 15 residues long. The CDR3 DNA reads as TGTGCCAGCAGCCTGAACTCGGGGACCTACAATGAGCAGTTCTTC. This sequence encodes CASSLNSGTYNEQFF. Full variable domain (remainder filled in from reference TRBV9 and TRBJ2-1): DSGVTQTPKHLITATGQRVTLRCSPRSGDLSVYWYQQSLDQGLQFLIQYYNGEERAKGNILERFSAQQFPDLHSELNLSSLELGDSALYFCASSLNSGTYNEQFFGPGTRLTVL.

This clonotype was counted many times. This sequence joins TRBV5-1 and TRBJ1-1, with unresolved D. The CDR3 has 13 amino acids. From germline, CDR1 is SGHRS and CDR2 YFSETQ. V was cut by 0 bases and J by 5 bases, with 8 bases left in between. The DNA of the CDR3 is TGCGCCAGCAGCTTGGCAGAGATGACTGAAGCTTTCTTT. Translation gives CASSLAEMTEAFF.

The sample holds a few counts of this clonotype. The CDR3 DNA follows: TGTGCCAGCAGTGACCGGGGGGAGACAGATACGCAGTATTTT. Protein product: CASSDRGETDTQYF. V usage is TRBV6-4 and J usage is TRBJ2-3; 7 bases match TRBD2. The CDR3 contains 14 residues. Germline CDR1 is MRHNA and CDR2 is SNTAGT. V trimming: 2 bases; J trimming: 3 bases; junction bases outside the gene matches: 2.